The following is a TCR beta chain sequence with its context. Antigen unknown. Looked up from germline, CDR1 is KGHSH and CDR2 is LQKENI. The CDR3 totals 14 residues. The data belong to a study of cytomegalovirus exposure and HLA in healthy donors. Study background: About 200 million T cells yielded 100 million or so unique TCR beta sequences, as an earlier analysis found. Study-wide results and caveats: A likely sequencing artifact accounted for one observed cluster of highly shared sequence variants.

The PCR ran on 60 Vbeta and 13 Jbeta primers. TCRdb's table, derived via immunoSEQ multiplex PCR, lists solely in-frame clones and lacks some. In all, the sample yields roughly 120,000 clones. The chain has TRBV18 and TRBJ2-5; no reliable D call. Gene TRBJ2-7 matches the end of the DNA better, so the J call may be wrong. This sequence was found in a man aged 40-55 years in good health and CMV-seronegative. Input material: PBMCs. CDR3 sequence (DNA): TGTGCCAGCTCACTAGACACCTCCTCCTACGAGCAGTACTTC. Translated, it gives CASSLDTSSYEQYF.